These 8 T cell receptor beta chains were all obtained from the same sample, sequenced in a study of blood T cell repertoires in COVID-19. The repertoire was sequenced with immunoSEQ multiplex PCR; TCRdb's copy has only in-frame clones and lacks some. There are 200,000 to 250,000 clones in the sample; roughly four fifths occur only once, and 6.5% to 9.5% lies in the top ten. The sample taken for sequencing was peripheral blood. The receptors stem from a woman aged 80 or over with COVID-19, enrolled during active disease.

The CDR3 sequence is CASSQVEGGADTQYF. CDR3 DNA: TGTGCCAGCAGCCAGGTCGAGGGTGGCGCAGATACGCAGTATTTT. V is TRBV5-4 and J is TRBJ2-3; tentatively, D is TRBD2 (5 bases). There are 15 residues in the CDR3. Germline V gene data show CDR1 as SGHNT and CDR2 as YYREEE (reference sequence). Trimming removed 4 bases from V and 4 bases from J, with 16 bases in between.

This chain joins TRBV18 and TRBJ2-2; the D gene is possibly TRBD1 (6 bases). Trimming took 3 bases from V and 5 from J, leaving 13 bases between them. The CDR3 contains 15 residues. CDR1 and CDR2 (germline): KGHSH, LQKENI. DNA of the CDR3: TGTGCCAGCTCACCGGGGCAGGGGTCTACCGGGGAGCTGTTTTTT. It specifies CASSPGQGSTGELFF.

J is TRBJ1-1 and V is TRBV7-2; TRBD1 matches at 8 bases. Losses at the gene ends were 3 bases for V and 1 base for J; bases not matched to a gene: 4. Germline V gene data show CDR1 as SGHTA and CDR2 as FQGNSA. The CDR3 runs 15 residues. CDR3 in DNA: TGTGCCAGCAGCTTCACAGGGGGTGCGAACACTGAAGCTTTCTTT. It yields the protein CASSFTGGANTEAFF.

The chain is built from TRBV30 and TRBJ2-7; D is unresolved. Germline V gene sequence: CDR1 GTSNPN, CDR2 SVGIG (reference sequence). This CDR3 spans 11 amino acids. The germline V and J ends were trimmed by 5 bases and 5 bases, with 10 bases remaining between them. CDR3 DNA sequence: TGTGCCTGGTCGAACAACCACGAGCAGTACTTC. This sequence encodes CAWSNNHEQYF.

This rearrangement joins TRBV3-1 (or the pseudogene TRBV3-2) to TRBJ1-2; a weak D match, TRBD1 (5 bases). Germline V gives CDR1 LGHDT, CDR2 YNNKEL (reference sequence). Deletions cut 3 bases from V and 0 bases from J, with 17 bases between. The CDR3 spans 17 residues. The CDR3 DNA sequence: TGTGCCAGCAGCCAGGCTGCGTGGGGCCTGGCTAACTATGGCTACACCTTC. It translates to CASSQAAWGLANYGYTF.

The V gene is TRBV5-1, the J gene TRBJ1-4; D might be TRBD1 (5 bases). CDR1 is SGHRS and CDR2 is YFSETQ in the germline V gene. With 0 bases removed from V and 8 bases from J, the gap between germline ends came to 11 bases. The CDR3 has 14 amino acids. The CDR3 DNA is TGCGCCAGCAGCTTGGCGGGGGGAAGCGAAAAACTGTTTTTT. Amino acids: CASSLAGGSEKLFF.

CDR3 DNA sequence: TGTGCCAGCTCACTTTCACAGGGCCGGAACACTGAAGCTTTCTTT. Translating gives CASSLSQGRNTEAFF. The chain combines TRBV18 with TRBJ1-1; maybe TRBD1 (6 bases). Germline V lookup: CDR1 KGHSH, CDR2 LQKENI. The CDR3 consists of 15 residues. The V end lost 4 bases, the J end lost 1 base, and 13 bases lay between the germline ends.

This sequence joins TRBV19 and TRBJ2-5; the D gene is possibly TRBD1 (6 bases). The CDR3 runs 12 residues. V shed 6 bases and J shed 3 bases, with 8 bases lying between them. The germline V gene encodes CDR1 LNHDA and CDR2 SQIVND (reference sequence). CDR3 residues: CASRGGKETQYF. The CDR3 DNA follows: TGTGCCAGTAGAGGGGGTAAAGAGACCCAGTACTTC.